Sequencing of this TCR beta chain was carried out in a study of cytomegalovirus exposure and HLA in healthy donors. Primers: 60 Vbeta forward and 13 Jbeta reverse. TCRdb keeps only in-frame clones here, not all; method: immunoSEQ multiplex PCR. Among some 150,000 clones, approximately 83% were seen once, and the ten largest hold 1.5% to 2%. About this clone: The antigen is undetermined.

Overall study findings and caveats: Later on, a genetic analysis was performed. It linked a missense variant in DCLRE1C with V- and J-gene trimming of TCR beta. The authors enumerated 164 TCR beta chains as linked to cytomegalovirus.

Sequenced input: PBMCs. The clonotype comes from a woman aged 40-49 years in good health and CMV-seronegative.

In DNA form, the CDR3 reads TGTGCCAGTAGTCCTTTTGACGGGGGGGAACTGTTTTTT. Translated: CASSPFDGGELFF. The gene calls are TRBV19 and TRBJ1-4, with a possible D match to TRBD1 (5 bases). Germline loops: CDR1 LNHDA, CDR2 SQIVND (reference sequence). The CDR3 is made up of 13 amino acids. Between the trimmed V and J ends, which lost 5 bases and 12 bases, there was a span of 16 bases.